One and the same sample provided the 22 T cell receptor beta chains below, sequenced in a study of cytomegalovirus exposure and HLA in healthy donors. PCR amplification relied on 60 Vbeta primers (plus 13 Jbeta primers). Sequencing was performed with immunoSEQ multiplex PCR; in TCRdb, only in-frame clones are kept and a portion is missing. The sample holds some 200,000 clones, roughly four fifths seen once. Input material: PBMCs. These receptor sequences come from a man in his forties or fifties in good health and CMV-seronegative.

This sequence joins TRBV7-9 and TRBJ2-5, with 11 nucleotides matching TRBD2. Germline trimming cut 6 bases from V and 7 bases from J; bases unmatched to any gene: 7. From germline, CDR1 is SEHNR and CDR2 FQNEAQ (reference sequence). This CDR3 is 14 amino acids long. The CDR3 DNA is TGTGCCAGCAGGATAGCGGGAGGGTACGGGACCCAGTACTTC. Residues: CASRIAGGYGTQYF.

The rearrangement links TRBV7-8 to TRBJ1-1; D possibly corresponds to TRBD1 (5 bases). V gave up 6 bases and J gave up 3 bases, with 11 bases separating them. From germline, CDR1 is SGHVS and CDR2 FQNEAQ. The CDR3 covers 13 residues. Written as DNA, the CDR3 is TGTGCCAGCAGATCAGGGTCGTACACTGAAGCTTTCTTT. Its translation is CASRSGSYTEAFF.

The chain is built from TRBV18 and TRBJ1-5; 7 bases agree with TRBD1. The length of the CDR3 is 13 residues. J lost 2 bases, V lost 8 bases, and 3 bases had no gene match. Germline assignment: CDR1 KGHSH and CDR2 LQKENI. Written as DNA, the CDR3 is TGTGCCAGCGGAACAGGGGGCAATCAGCCCCAGCATTTT. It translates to CASGTGGNQPQHF.

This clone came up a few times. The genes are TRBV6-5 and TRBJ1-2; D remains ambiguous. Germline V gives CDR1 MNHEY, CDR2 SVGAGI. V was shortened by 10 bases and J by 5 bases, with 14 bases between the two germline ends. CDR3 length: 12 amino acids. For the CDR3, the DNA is TGTGCCACCCAAGACGGGAATTATGGCTACACCTTC. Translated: CATQDGNYGYTF.

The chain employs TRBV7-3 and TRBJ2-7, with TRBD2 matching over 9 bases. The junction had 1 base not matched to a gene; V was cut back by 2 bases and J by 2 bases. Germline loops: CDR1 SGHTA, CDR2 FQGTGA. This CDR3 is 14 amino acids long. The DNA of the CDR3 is TGTGCCAGCAGCTTAGCGGGAGGGGCCTACGAGCAGTACTTC. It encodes CASSLAGGAYEQYF.

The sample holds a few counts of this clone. For the CDR3, the DNA is TGTGCCAGCAGCTTAACGGGCCGGGGGGATCAGCCCCAGCATTTT. Translation gives CASSLTGRGDQPQHF. The chain combines TRBV7-2 with TRBJ1-5; perhaps TRBD1 as D (5 bases). The CDR3 has 15 amino acids. The germline V gene encodes CDR1 SGHTA and CDR2 FQGNSA. Trimming took off 2 bases at V and 5 bases at J, with 13 bases between the two ends. The whole variable domain, remainder taken from reference TRBV7-2 and TRBJ1-5, is GAGVSQSPSNKVTEKGKDVELRCDPISGHTALYWYRQSLGQGLEFLIYFQGNSAPDKSGLPSDRFSAERTGGSVSTLTIQRTQQEDSAVYLCASSLTGRGDQPQHFGDGTRLSIL.

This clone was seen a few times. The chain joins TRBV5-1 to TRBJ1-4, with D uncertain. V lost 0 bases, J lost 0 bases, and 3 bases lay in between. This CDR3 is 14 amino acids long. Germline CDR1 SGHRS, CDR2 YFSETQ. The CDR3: CASSLGATNEKLFF. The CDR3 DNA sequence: TGCGCCAGCAGCTTGGGCGCAACTAATGAAAAACTGTTTTTT.

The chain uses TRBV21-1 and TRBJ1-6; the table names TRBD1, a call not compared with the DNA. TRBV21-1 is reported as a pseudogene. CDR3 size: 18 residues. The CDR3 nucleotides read TGTGCCAGCAGCTCTGCCGGGACACCCCAACCCTATAATTCACCCCTCCACTTT. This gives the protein CASSSAGTPQPYNSPLHF.

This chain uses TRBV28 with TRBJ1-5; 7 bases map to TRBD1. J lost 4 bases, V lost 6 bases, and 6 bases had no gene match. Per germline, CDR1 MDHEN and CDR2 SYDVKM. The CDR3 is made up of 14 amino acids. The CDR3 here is CASSLGQHNQPQHF. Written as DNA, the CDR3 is TGTGCCAGCAGCCTGGGACAGCATAATCAGCCCCAGCATTTT.

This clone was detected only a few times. CDR3 region: CASGLGYISNARYRGPEAFF. Written as DNA, the CDR3 is TGTGCTAGTGGTTTGGGGTATATATCGAACGCCCGTTACAGGGGGCCTGAAGCTTTCTTT. The rearrangement uses TRBV12-5 and TRBJ1-1, with 9 bases fitting TRBD1. J gave up 6 bases and V 1 base, and 21 bases lay outside the gene matches. The CDR3 runs 20 residues. Germline CDR1 reads LGHNT; CDR2 reads FRNRAP.

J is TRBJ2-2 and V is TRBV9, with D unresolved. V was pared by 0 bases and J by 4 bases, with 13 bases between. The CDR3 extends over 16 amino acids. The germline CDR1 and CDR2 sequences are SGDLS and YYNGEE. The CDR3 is CASSVGDGVGTGELFF. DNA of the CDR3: TGTGCCAGCAGCGTAGGAGATGGAGTTGGCACCGGGGAGCTGTTTTTT.

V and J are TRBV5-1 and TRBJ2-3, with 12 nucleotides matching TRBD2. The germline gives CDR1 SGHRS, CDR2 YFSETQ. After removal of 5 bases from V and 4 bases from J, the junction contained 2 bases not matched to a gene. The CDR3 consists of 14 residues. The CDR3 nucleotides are TGCGCCAGCAGTCCTAGCGGGGGGGCAGATACGCAGTATTTT. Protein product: CASSPSGGADTQYF.

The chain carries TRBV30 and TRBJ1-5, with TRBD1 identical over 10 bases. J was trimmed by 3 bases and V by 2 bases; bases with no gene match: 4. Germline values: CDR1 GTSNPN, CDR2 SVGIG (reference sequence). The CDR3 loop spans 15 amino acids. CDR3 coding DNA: TGTGCCTGGAGTTCGACAGGGGGCCCCAATCAGCCCCAGCATTTT. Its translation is CAWSSTGGPNQPQHF.

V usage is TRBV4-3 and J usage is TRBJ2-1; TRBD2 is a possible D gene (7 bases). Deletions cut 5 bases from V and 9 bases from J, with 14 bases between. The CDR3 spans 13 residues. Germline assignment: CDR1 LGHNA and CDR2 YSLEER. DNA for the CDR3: TGCGCCAGCAGCAATAGGGGGGGAGGTGAGCAGTTCTTC. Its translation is CASSNRGGGEQFF.

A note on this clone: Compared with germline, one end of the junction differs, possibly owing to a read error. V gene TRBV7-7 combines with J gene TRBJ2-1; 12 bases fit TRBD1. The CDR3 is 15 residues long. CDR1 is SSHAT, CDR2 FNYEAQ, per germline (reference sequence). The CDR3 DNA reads TGTGCTAGCAGCCCAGGGACAGGGGGCTTTAATGAGCAGTTCTTC. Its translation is CASSPGTGGFNEQFF. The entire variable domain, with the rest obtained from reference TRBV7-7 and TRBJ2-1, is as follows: GAGVSQSPRYKVTKRGQDVTLRCDPISSHATLYWYQQALGQGPEFLTYFNYEAQPDKSGLPSDRFSAERPEGSISTLTIQRTEQRDSAMYRCASSPGTGGFNEQFFGPGTRLTVL.

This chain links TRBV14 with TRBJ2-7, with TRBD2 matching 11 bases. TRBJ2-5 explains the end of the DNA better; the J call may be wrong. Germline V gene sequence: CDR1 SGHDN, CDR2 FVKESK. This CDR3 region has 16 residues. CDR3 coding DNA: TGTGCCAGCAGCCAGAATCGACTAGCGGGGTATGAGACCCAGTACTTC. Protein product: CASSQNRLAGYETQYF.

This CDR3 is CAWNTGVKEYEQYF. The CDR3 coding sequence is TGTGCCTGGAACACAGGGGTAAAGGAGTACGAGCAGTACTTC. The rearrangement links TRBV30 to TRBJ2-7; 7 nucleotides match TRBD1. The length of the CDR3 is 14 residues. Germline CDR1 and CDR2: GTSNPN and SVGIG (reference sequence). With 4 bases clipped from V and 4 bases from J, the junction kept 10 bases outside the gene matches.

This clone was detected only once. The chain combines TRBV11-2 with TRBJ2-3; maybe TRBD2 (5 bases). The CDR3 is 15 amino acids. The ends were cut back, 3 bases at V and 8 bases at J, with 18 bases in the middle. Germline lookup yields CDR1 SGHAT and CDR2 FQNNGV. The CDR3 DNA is TGTGCCAGCAGCTTGGTAGGACTGAAGTTGGGTACGCAGTATTTT. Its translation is CASSLVGLKLGTQYF.

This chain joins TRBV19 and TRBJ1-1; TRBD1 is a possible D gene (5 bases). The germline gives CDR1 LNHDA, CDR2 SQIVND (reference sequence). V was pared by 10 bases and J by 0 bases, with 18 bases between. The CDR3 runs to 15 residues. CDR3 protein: CATFPGYMLNTEAFF. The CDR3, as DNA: TGTGCCACTTTTCCAGGGTATATGCTGAACACTGAAGCTTTCTTT.

In nucleotides, the CDR3 is TGCACCAGCAGCCAAGATCAAGAGGGCTCTGGAAACACCATATATTTT. It codes for CTSSQDQEGSGNTIYF. The chain links TRBV1 to TRBJ1-3. TRBV1 is reported as a pseudogene. This CDR3 region has 16 residues.

Written as DNA, the CDR3 is TGTGCCAGCAGCTTGGCCAGACTAGCGGGAAACAATGAGCAGTTCTTC. Residues: CASSLARLAGNNEQFF. The chain employs TRBV5-8 and TRBJ2-1, with TRBD2 matching 11 bases. This CDR3 comprises 16 residues. Germline assignment: CDR1 SGHTS and CDR2 YDEGEE. Trimming removed 0 bases from V and 5 bases from J; junction bases left unmatched: 4.

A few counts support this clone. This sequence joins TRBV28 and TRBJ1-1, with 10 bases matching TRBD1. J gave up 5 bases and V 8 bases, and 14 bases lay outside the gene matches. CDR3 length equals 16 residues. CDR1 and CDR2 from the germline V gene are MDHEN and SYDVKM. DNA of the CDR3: TGTGCCAGCGGACAGGGGGGGATGAGGGTAAGGACTGAAGCTTTCTTT. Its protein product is CASGQGGMRVRTEAFF. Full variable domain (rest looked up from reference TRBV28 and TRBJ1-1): DVKVTQSSRYLVKRTGEKVFLECVQDMDHENMFWYRQDPGLGLRLIYFSYDVKMKEKGDIPEGYSVSREKKERFSLILESASTNQTSMYLCASGQGGMRVRTEAFFGQGTRLTVV.